The clone carrying this TCR beta chain has just a few counts. A much larger clone sits a single nucleotide away, making a read error possible. These data originate in a study of Graves' ophthalmopathy and Graves' hyperthyroidism. As the template, RNA transcripts were used to amplify TCR beta CDR3 regions. Second-round multiplex PCR came after a first-round RT-PCR that employed HTBI primers. TCRdb called the multiplex PCR reads again in MiXCR, with one record for every CDR3 protein. The table records over a million distinct CDR3 sequences, approximately 35% of them present only once. This CDR3 has 12 residues. Trimming took 1 base from V and 6 from J, leaving 7 bases between them. Germline V CDR1 and CDR2: SNHLY, FYNNEI.

This clonotype was obtained from an adult man with Graves' hyperthyroidism. The chain carries TRBV2 and TRBJ2-7; D not resolved. Sequencing used peripheral blood or thyroid tissue (not recorded which). The CDR3 here is CASSEEKAEQYF. CDR3 in DNA: TGTGCCAGCAGTGAAGAGAAGGCCGAGCAGTACTTC.